These T cell receptor beta chains were read from a single sample in a study of T cell responses to AZD1222 COVID-19 vaccine. Sequenced by immunoSEQ multiplex PCR; TCRdb stores in-frame clones only, minus some. The sample holds under 300,000 clones; more than 80% are singletons and the top ten take around 0.57%. The specimen comprised peripheral blood, sampled on day 0 of AZD1222 vaccination. These receptors came from an adult in good health. Each CDR3 is given with its conserved first and last residue. Fields, in order: CDR3 protein, CDR3 DNA, V gene, J gene, clone size, D gene. A D gene is named only where the DNA matches it firmly. Clone size, where shown, is once, few, many, or a class for clones that have expanded.

CDR3aa: CASSLSGTQYF
CDR3nt: TGTGCCAGCAGCTTATCGGGGACCCAGTACTTC
v_gene: TRBV7-6
j_gene: TRBJ2-5
abundance: NA
d_gene: NA

CDR3aa: CASRPINTEQFF
CDR3nt: TGTGCCAGCAGGCCTATCAACACTGAGCAGTTCTTC
v_gene: TRBV11-2
j_gene: TRBJ2-1
abundance: NA
d_gene: NA

CDR3aa: CASSPTGSPTNEKLFF
CDR3nt: TGTGCCAGCTCACCAACAGGGTCCCCAACTAATGAAAAACTGTTTTTT
v_gene: TRBV18
j_gene: TRBJ1-4
abundance: once
d_gene: NA

CDR3aa: CASSWNSNVPYF
CDR3nt: TGTGCCAGCAGTTGGAACAGTAACGTCCCGTACTTC
v_gene: TRBV28
j_gene: TRBJ2-5
abundance: NA
d_gene: NA

CDR3aa: CASSASQYGNQPQHF
CDR3nt: TGTGCCAGCAGTGCAAGCCAGTATGGCAATCAGCCCCAGCATTTT
v_gene: TRBV2
j_gene: TRBJ1-5
abundance: NA
d_gene: NA

CDR3aa: CASSRQGNQPQHF
CDR3nt: TGTGCCAGTAGTAGACAGGGGAATCAGCCCCAGCATTTT
v_gene: TRBV19
j_gene: TRBJ1-5
abundance: NA
d_gene: TRBD1

CDR3aa: CASSQDRGGGPVGKLFF
CDR3nt: TGCGCCAGCAGCCAAGACCGGGGCGGGGGCCCTGTCGGAAAACTGTTTTTT
v_gene: TRBV4-1
j_gene: TRBJ1-4
abundance: NA
d_gene: NA

CDR3aa: CASQAGGPYEQYF
CDR3nt: TGTGCCAGCCAAGCGGGGGGGCCCTACGAGCAGTACTTC
v_gene: TRBV19
j_gene: TRBJ2-7
abundance: once
d_gene: TRBD2

CDR3aa: CASSRDTPGVNTEAFF
CDR3nt: TGTGCCAGCAGTAGGGACACCCCTGGGGTTAACACTGAAGCTTTCTTT
v_gene: TRBV27
j_gene: TRBJ1-1
abundance: NA
d_gene: NA

CDR3aa: CASSFSSGNTIYF
CDR3nt: TGTGCCAGCAGTTTTAGCTCTGGAAACACCATATATTTT
v_gene: TRBV28
j_gene: TRBJ1-3
abundance: NA
d_gene: NA

CDR3aa: CASSTRRTGVADTQYF
CDR3nt: TGCGCCAGCAGCACACGCAGGACAGGGGTGGCAGATACGCAGTATTTT
v_gene: TRBV5-1
j_gene: TRBJ2-3
abundance: NA
d_gene: TRBD1

CDR3aa: CASSLEITSDTQYF
CDR3nt: TGTGCCAGCAGCTTAGAGATTACTTCGGATACGCAGTATTTT
v_gene: TRBV7-2
j_gene: TRBJ2-3
abundance: NA
d_gene: NA

CDR3aa: CASSPWAGKPNTEAFF
CDR3nt: TGTGCCAGCTCACCATGGGCAGGGAAGCCGAACACTGAAGCTTTCTTT
v_gene: TRBV18
j_gene: TRBJ1-1
abundance: NA
d_gene: NA

CDR3aa: CASSISSGRATGELFF
CDR3nt: TGTGCCAGCAGCATCTCTAGCGGGAGGGCCACCGGGGAGCTGTTTTTT
v_gene: TRBV5-5
j_gene: TRBJ2-2
abundance: NA
d_gene: TRBD2

CDR3aa: CASSLVHGANYGYTF
CDR3nt: TGTGCCAGCAGCTTAGTCCACGGCGCTAACTATGGCTACACCTTC
v_gene: TRBV7-9
j_gene: TRBJ1-2
abundance: NA
d_gene: NA

CDR3aa: CASSLASGNTIYF
CDR3nt: TGCGCCAGCAGCTTGGCTTCGGGAAACACCATATATTTT
v_gene: TRBV5-1
j_gene: TRBJ1-3
abundance: NA
d_gene: NA

CDR3aa: CASSLGPGREQYF
CDR3nt: TGTGCCAGCAGCTTGGGACCGGGGCGCGAGCAGTACTTC
v_gene: TRBV27
j_gene: TRBJ2-7
abundance: NA
d_gene: NA

CDR3aa: CASSQGTVRNIGPPQHF
CDR3nt: TGCGCCAGCAGCCAAGGGACAGTGAGGAATATCGGGCCGCCCCAGCATTTT
v_gene: TRBV4-1
j_gene: TRBJ1-5
abundance: NA
d_gene: NA

CDR3aa: CASSEETSGGADTQYF
CDR3nt: TGTGCCAGCAGTGAAGAGACTAGCGGGGGGGCAGATACGCAGTATTTT
v_gene: TRBV6-4
j_gene: TRBJ2-3
abundance: NA
d_gene: TRBD2

CDR3aa: CASSAPGRANEKLFF
CDR3nt: TGTGCCAGCAGTGCCCCAGGGAGAGCTAATGAAAAACTGTTTTTT
v_gene: TRBV25-1
j_gene: TRBJ1-4
abundance: NA
d_gene: NA

CDR3aa: CASTRSLYNEQFF
CDR3nt: TGTGCCAGCACGAGGAGCCTTTACAATGAGCAGTTCTTC
v_gene: TRBV11-1
j_gene: TRBJ2-1
abundance: NA
d_gene: NA

CDR3aa: CASSRTGYGVEQYF
CDR3nt: TGTGCCAGCAGCCGCACCGGCTACGGGGTCGAGCAGTACTTC
v_gene: TRBV3-1/TRBV3-2
j_gene: TRBJ2-7
abundance: NA
d_gene: NA

CDR3aa: CASSIYGRGYTF
CDR3nt: TGTGCCAGTAGTATATATGGCCGCGGCTACACCTTC
v_gene: TRBV19
j_gene: TRBJ1-2
abundance: once
d_gene: NA

CDR3aa: CASSQSPGHIQETQYF
CDR3nt: TGCGCCAGCAGTCAATCGCCGGGGCACATCCAAGAGACCCAGTACTTC
v_gene: TRBV23-1
j_gene: TRBJ2-5
abundance: NA
d_gene: NA

CDR3aa: CASSTGGLTYEQYF
CDR3nt: TGTGCCAGCAGCACAGGGGGCTTAACGTACGAGCAGTACTTC
v_gene: TRBV6-5
j_gene: TRBJ2-7
abundance: NA
d_gene: TRBD1

CDR3aa: CASSATDRDPAFEQFF
CDR3nt: TGTGCCAGCAGTGCAACGGACAGGGACCCTGCGTTTGAGCAGTTCTTC
v_gene: TRBV25-1
j_gene: TRBJ2-1
abundance: NA
d_gene: TRBD1

CDR3aa: CASSYPPRLPSYEQYF
CDR3nt: TGTGCCAGCAGTTACCCACCCAGGCTCCCCTCCTACGAGCAGTACTTC
v_gene: TRBV6-5
j_gene: TRBJ2-7
abundance: NA
d_gene: NA

CDR3aa: CASRRENEKLFF
CDR3nt: TGTGCCAGCAGACGGGAAAATGAAAAACTGTTTTTT
v_gene: TRBV2
j_gene: TRBJ1-4
abundance: NA
d_gene: NA

CDR3aa: CASSLERGTDTQYF
CDR3nt: TGTGCCAGCAGCTTGGAGCGGGGCACAGATACGCAGTATTTT
v_gene: TRBV5-4
j_gene: TRBJ2-3
abundance: NA
d_gene: NA

CDR3aa: CASSLARGGSGNTIYF
CDR3nt: TGTGCCAGCAGCTTAGCCAGGGGAGGCTCTGGAAACACCATATATTTT
v_gene: TRBV7-9
j_gene: TRBJ1-3
abundance: NA
d_gene: NA

CDR3aa: CSARNRGEQYF
CDR3nt: TGCAGTGCTAGAAACAGGGGCGAGCAGTACTTC
v_gene: TRBV20-1
j_gene: TRBJ2-7
abundance: NA
d_gene: TRBD1

CDR3aa: CASSSTVNTEAFF
CDR3nt: TGCGCCAGCAGCTCCACGGTGAACACTGAAGCTTTCTTT
v_gene: TRBV5-1
j_gene: TRBJ1-1
abundance: few
d_gene: NA

CDR3aa: CASSPQWDSYNEQFF
CDR3nt: TGTGCCAGCTCACCCCAGTGGGACTCCTACAATGAGCAGTTCTTC
v_gene: TRBV18
j_gene: TRBJ2-1
abundance: NA
d_gene: NA

CDR3aa: CASSPTGTKNTEAFF
CDR3nt: TGTGCCAGCAGCCCCACAGGGACCAAGAACACTGAAGCTTTCTTT
v_gene: TRBV5-8
j_gene: TRBJ1-1
abundance: NA
d_gene: NA

CDR3aa: CASSYLATGSSEKLFF
CDR3nt: TGTGCCAGCAGTTACCTGGCGACAGGTTCGAGTGAAAAACTGTTTTTT
v_gene: TRBV6-5
j_gene: TRBJ1-4
abundance: NA
d_gene: NA

CDR3aa: CASSFMRYEQYF
CDR3nt: TGTGCCAGCAGTTTTATGCGCTACGAGCAGTACTTC
v_gene: TRBV28
j_gene: TRBJ2-7
abundance: NA
d_gene: NA

CDR3aa: CATSDPGIFGDEQFF
CDR3nt: TGTGCCACCAGTGATCCGGGAATTTTCGGGGATGAGCAGTTCTTC
v_gene: TRBV24-1
j_gene: TRBJ2-1
abundance: NA
d_gene: NA

CDR3aa: CACPSRRNSGANVLTF
CDR3nt: TGTGCCTGTCCCTCTAGACGTAACTCTGGGGCCAACGTCCTGACTTTC
v_gene: TRBV30
j_gene: TRBJ2-6
abundance: NA
d_gene: NA

CDR3aa: CATSETGTGVYEQYF
CDR3nt: TGTGCCACCAGTGAAACCGGGACAGGGGTCTACGAGCAGTACTTC
v_gene: TRBV24-1
j_gene: TRBJ2-7
abundance: once
d_gene: TRBD1

CDR3aa: CASRTRESSYNEQFF
CDR3nt: TGTGCCAGCAGAACTCGGGAGAGCTCCTACAATGAGCAGTTCTTC
v_gene: TRBV2
j_gene: TRBJ2-1
abundance: once
d_gene: NA

CDR3aa: CASSIPTEAFF
CDR3nt: TGTGCCAGTAGTATCCCGACTGAAGCTTTCTTT
v_gene: TRBV19
j_gene: TRBJ1-1
abundance: NA
d_gene: NA

CDR3aa: CAWSVGRKETQYF
CDR3nt: TGTGCCTGGAGTGTGGGTCGCAAAGAGACCCAGTACTTC
v_gene: TRBV30
j_gene: TRBJ2-5
abundance: once
d_gene: NA

CDR3aa: CSVDRESTDTQYF
CDR3nt: TGCAGCGTTGATCGGGAGTCCACAGATACGCAGTATTTT
v_gene: TRBV29-1
j_gene: TRBJ2-3
abundance: NA
d_gene: NA

CDR3aa: CASSSPLTGAFEQFF
CDR3nt: TGTGCCAGCAGCTCCCCCCTAACAGGGGCGTTTGAGCAGTTCTTC
v_gene: TRBV7-2
j_gene: TRBJ2-1
abundance: NA
d_gene: TRBD1

CDR3aa: CASSQDRREGDTQYF
CDR3nt: TGCGCCAGCAGCCAAGACCGCCGGGAGGGAGATACGCAGTATTTT
v_gene: TRBV4-3
j_gene: TRBJ2-3
abundance: NA
d_gene: TRBD2

CDR3aa: CASMREAYEQYF
CDR3nt: TGTGCCAGCATGCGGGAGGCTTACGAGCAGTACTTC
v_gene: TRBV28
j_gene: TRBJ2-7
abundance: NA
d_gene: TRBD2

CDR3aa: CASRGRGAYGYTF
CDR3nt: TGTGCCAGCAGGGGGAGGGGAGCCTATGGCTACACCTTC
v_gene: TRBV6-5
j_gene: TRBJ1-2
abundance: NA
d_gene: NA